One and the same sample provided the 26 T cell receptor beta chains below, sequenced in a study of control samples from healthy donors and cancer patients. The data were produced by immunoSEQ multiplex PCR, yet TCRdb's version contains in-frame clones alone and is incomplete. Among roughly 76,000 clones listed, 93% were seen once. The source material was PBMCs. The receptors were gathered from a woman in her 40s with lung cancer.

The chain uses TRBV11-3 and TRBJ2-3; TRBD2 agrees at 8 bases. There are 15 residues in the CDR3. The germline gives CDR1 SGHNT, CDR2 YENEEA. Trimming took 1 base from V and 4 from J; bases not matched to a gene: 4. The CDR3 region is CASSLAGGQADTQYF. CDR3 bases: TGTGCCAGCAGCTTAGCGGGGGGGCAGGCAGATACGCAGTATTTT.

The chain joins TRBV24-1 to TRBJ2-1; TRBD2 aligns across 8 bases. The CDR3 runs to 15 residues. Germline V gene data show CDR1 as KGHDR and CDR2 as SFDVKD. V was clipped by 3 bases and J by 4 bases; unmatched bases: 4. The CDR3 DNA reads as TGTGCCACCAGTGATCCCGGGACTAGGTACAATGAGCAGTTCTTC. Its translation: CATSDPGTRYNEQFF.

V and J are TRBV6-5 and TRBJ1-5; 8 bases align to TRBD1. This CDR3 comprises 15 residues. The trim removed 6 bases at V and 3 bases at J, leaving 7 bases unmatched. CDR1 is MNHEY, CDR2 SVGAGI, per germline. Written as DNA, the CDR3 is TGTGCCAGCAGCGCCGGGACAGGATACAATCAGCCCCAGCATTTT. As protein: CASSAGTGYNQPQHF.

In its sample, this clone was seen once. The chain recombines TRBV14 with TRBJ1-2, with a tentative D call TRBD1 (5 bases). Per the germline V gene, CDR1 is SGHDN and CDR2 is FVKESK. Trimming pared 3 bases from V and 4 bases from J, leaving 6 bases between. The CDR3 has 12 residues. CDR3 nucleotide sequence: TGTGCCAGCAGCCAGGGGACCTATGGCTACACCTTC. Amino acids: CASSQGTYGYTF.

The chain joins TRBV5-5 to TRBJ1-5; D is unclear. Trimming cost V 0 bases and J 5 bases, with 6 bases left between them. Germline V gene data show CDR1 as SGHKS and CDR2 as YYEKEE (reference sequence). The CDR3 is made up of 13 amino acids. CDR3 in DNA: TGTGCCAGCAGCTTGGCCCCCGATCAGCCCCAGCATTTT. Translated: CASSLAPDQPQHF.

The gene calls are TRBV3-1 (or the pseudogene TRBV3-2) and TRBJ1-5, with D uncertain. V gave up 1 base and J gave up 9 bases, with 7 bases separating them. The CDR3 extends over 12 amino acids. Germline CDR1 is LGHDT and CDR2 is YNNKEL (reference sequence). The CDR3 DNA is TGTGCCAGCAGCCAAGGCTTGGGGCCCCAGCATTTT. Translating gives CASSQGLGPQHF.

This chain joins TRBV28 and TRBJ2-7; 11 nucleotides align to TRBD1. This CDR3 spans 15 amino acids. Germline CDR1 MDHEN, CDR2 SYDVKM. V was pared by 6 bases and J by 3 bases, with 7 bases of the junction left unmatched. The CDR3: CASSFAGTGGYEQYF. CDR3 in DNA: TGTGCCAGCAGCTTCGCGGGGACAGGGGGCTACGAGCAGTACTTC.

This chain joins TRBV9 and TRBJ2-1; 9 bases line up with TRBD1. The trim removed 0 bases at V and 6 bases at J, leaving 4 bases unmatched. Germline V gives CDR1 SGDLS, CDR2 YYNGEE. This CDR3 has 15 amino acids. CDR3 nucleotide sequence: TGTGCCAGCAGCGTAGAGGGGACAGGGATCAATGAGCAGTTCTTC. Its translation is CASSVEGTGINEQFF.

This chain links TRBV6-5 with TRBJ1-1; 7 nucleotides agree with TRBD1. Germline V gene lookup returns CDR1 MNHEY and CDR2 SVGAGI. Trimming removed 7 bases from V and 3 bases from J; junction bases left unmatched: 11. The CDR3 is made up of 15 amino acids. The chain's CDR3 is CASTTTRGWHTEAFF. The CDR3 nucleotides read TGTGCCAGCACAACGACCAGGGGGTGGCACACTGAAGCTTTCTTT.

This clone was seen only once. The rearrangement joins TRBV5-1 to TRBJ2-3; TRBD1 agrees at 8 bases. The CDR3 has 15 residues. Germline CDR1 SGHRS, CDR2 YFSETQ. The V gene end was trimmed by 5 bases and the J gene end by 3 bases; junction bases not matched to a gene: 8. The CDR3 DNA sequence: TGCGCCAGCAGGTCGCAACAGGGGGGAACAGATACGCAGTATTTT. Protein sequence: CASRSQQGGTDTQYF. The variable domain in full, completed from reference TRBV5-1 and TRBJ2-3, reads KAGVTQTPRYLIKTRGQQVTLSCSPISGHRSVSWYQQTPGQGLQFLFEYFSETQRNKGNFPGRFSGRQFSNSRSEMNVSTLELGDSALYLCASRSQQGGTDTQYFGPGTRLTVL.

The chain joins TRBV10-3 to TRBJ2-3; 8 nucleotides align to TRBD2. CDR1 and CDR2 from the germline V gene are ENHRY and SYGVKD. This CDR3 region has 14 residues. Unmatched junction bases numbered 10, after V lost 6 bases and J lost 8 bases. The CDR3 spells CAIRAGAPPGTQYF. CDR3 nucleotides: TGTGCCATCAGAGCGGGGGCACCCCCGGGTACGCAGTATTTT.

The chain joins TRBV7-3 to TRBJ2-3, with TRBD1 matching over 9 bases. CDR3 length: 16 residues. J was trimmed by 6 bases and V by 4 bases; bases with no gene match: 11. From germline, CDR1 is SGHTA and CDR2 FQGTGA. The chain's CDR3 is CASSYTTGGAWDTQYF. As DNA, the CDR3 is TGTGCCAGCAGCTACACCACAGGGGGCGCGTGGGATACGCAGTATTTT.

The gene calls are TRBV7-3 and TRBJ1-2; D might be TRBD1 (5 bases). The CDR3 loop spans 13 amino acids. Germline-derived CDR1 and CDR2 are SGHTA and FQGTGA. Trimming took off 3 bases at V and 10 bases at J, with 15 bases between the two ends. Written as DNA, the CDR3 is TGTGCCAGCAGCTTGAATACAGGCGGTACCTACACCTTC. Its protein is CASSLNTGGTYTF.

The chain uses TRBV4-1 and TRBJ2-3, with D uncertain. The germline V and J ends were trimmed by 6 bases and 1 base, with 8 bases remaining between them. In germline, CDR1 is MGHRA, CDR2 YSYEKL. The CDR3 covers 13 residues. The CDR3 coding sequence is TGCGCCAGCAGTCAACACGGCACAGATACGCAGTATTTT. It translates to CASSQHGTDTQYF.

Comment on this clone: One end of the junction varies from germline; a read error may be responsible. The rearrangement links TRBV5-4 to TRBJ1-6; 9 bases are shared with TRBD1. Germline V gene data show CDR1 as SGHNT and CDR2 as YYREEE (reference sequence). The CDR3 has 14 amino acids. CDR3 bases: TGTGCCACCAGCCCGACAGGGGGGTGGTCACCCCTCCACTTT. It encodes CATSPTGGWSPLHF.

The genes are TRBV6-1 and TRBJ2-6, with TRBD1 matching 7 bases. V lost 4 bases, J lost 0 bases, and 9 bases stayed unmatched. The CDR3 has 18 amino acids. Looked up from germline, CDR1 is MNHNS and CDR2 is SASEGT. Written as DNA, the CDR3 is TGTGCCAGCAGTGGTACCGGGACAGAGAGCTCTGGGGCCAACGTCCTGACTTTC. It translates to CASSGTGTESSGANVLTF.

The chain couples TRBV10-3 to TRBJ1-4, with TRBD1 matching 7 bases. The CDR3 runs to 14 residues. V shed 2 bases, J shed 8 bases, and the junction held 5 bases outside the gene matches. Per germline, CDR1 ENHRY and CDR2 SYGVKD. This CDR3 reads CAISEDRAWEKLFF. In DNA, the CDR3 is TGTGCCATCAGTGAGGACAGGGCATGGGAAAAACTGTTTTTT.

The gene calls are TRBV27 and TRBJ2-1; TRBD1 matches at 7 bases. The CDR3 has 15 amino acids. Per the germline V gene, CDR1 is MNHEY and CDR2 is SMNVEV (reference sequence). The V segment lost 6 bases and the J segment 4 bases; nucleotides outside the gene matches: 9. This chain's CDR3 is CASRSLPGQYNEQFF. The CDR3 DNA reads TGTGCCAGCAGGTCCCTTCCGGGACAGTACAATGAGCAGTTCTTC.

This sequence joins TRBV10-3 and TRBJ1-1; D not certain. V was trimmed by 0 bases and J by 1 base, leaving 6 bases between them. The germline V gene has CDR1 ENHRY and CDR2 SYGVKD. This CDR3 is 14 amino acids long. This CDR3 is CAISESSPNTEAFF. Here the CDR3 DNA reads TGTGCCATCAGTGAGTCATCCCCGAACACTGAAGCTTTCTTT.

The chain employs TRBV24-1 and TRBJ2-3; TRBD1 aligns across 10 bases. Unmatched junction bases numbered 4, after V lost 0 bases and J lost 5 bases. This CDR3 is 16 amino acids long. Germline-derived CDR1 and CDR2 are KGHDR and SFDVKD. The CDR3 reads CATSDLETGGRDTQYF. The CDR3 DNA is TGTGCCACCAGTGATTTGGAGACAGGGGGCCGAGATACGCAGTATTTT.

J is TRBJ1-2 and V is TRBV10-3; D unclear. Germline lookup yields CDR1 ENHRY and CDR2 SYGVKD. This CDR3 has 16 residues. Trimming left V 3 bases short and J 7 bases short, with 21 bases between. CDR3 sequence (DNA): TGTGCCATCAGTGACCCCCAAGCTCAAGCGAGGAGTGGCTACACCTTC. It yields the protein CAISDPQAQARSGYTF.

The CDR3 nucleotides are TGTGCCAGCAACCTACCCGGGACTGGTTACAATGAGCAGTTCTTC. This codes for CASNLPGTGYNEQFF. The chain couples TRBV7-2 to TRBJ2-1; perhaps TRBD2 as D (6 bases). CDR3 length: 15 amino acids. Germline V gene lookup returns CDR1 SGHTA and CDR2 FQGNSA. V was pared by 7 bases and J by 4 bases, with 17 bases between.

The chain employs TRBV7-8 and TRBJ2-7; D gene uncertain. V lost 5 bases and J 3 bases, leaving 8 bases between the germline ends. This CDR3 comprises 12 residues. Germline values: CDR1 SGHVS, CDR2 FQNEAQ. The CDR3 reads CASSQVNYEQYF. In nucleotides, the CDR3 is TGTGCCAGCAGCCAGGTAAACTACGAGCAGTACTTC.

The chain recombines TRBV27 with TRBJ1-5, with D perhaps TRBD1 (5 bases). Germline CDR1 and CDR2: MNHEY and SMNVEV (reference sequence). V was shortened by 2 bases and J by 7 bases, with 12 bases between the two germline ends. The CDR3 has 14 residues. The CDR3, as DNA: TGTGCCAGCAGTTTAGGGGCAGGAGAACAGCCCCAGCATTTT. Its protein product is CASSLGAGEQPQHF.

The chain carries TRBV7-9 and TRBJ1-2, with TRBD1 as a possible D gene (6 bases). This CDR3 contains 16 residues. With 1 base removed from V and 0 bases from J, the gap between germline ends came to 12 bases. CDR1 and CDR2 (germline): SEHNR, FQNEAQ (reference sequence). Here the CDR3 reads CASSLVSTGTNYGYTF. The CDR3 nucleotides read TGTGCCAGCAGCTTAGTCTCGACAGGCACTAACTATGGCTACACCTTC.

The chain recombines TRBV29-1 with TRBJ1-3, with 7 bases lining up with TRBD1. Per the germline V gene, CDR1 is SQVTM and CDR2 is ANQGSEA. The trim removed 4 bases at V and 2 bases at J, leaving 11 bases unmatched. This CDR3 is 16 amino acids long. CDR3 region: CSVVGQEKRTGNTIYF. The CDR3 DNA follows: TGCAGCGTTGTCGGACAGGAAAAGAGGACTGGAAACACCATATATTTT. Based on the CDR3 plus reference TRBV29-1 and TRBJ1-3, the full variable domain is SAVISQKPSRDICQRGTSLTIQCQVDSQVTMMFWYRQQPGQSLTLIATANQGSEATYESGFVIDKFPISRPNLTFSTLTVSNMSPEDSSIYLCSVVGQEKRTGNTIYFGEGSWLTVV.